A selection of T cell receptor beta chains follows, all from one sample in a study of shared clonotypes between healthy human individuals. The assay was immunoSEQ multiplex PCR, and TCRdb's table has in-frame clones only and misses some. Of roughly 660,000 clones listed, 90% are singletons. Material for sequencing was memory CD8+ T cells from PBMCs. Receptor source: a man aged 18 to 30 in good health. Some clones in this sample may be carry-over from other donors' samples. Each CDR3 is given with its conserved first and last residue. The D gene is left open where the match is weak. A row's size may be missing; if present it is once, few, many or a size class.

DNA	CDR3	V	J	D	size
TGTGCCAGTAGTACTGGGACAGGGTACTACGAGCAGTACTTC	CASSTGTGYYEQYF	TRBV19	TRBJ2-7	TRBD1	-
TGTGCCAGCAGTGACCGTGTATCTAGCACAGATACGCAGTATTTT	CASSDRVSSTDTQYF	TRBV6-1	TRBJ2-3	-	-
TGTGCCAGCAGTTGGTACAGGACCGGCGAGCAGTACTTC	CASSWYRTGEQYF	TRBV27	TRBJ2-7	-	-
TGTGCCAGCAGCGCCGAGGGGCCGGGACTGGTAGAGACCCAGTACTTC	CASSAEGPGLVETQYF	TRBV9	TRBJ2-5	-	-
TGCGCCAGCAGCCGGGGTTACAGCGGCGTGGATGGCTACACCTTC	CASSRGYSGVDGYTF	TRBV4-1	TRBJ1-2	-	-
TGTGCCAGCAGTAGGGGGGCTGGGCGTGAGCAGTTCTTC	CASSRGAGREQFF	TRBV5-6	TRBJ2-1	-	-
TGTGCCAGCAGTTTAACAGCTTTCTATGGCTACACCTTC	CASSLTAFYGYTF	TRBV27	TRBJ1-2	-	-
TGTGCCAGCAGCTTAAGCGGGACGAATGAGCAGTTCTTC	CASSLSGTNEQFF	TRBV7-2	TRBJ2-1	TRBD2	once
TGTGCCAGCAGTGCAAGCGCAGGGTCGTCCTACGAGCAGTACTTC	CASSASAGSSYEQYF	TRBV6-4	TRBJ2-7	-	-
TGTGCCAGCAGCTTATCCGTGGGACAGGGCCCCTACGAGCAGTACTTC	CASSLSVGQGPYEQYF	TRBV7-6	TRBJ2-7	TRBD1	-
TGTGCCAGCAGTGATCGGCTAGCGGGAGCCCGAGTTCGCCTTTCCTACAATGAGCAGTTCTTC	CASSDRLAGARVRLSYNEQFF	TRBV2	TRBJ2-1	TRBD2	-
TGTGCCAGCAGCCAAGACGGACTAGCGGGAGAGGGAGATACGCAGTATTTT	CASSQDGLAGEGDTQYF	TRBV4-2	TRBJ2-3	TRBD2	-
TGCGCCAGCAGCTTGGCTGTACAGGGGGTCTCCTACGAGCAGTACTTC	CASSLAVQGVSYEQYF	TRBV5-1	TRBJ2-7	TRBD1	-
TGTGCCAGCACTGGACAGGGGCGTTACACAGATACGCAGTATTTT	CASTGQGRYTDTQYF	TRBV2	TRBJ2-3	TRBD1	-
TGTGCCAGTAGTATAGGTGTTGATGCGGGACTAGCGGGATACGAGCAGTACTTC	CASSIGVDAGLAGYEQYF	TRBV19	TRBJ2-7	TRBD2	-
TGTGCCAGCAGCACACGGACAGGGCCCGAGACCCAGTACTTC	CASSTRTGPETQYF	TRBV9	TRBJ2-5	TRBD1	-
TGTGCCAGCAGCTTATTCGGCGGGGCGGGAGCAGATACGCAGTATTTT	CASSLFGGAGADTQYF	TRBV7-9	TRBJ2-3	TRBD2	-
TGTGCCAGCAGCGTAGGGGGTCAGGTTACCCCGGGGAATGAGCAGTTCTTC	CASSVGGQVTPGNEQFF	TRBV9	TRBJ2-1	-	-
TGCGCCAGCAGCCCGGCAAGCAATCAGCCTTCGTATGGCTACACCTTC	CASSPASNQPSYGYTF	TRBV4-3	TRBJ1-2	-	-
TGTGCCAGCAGACCTCCGCTAGCGGAGGAGCAGTACTTC	CASRPPLAEEQYF	TRBV7-9	TRBJ2-7	TRBD2	-
TGTGCCAGCAGCTCCGAGAGGGGTAGCGGCGCTAGCACAGATACGCAGTATTTT	CASSSERGSGASTDTQYF	TRBV7-6	TRBJ2-3	-	-
TGTGCCAGCAGCGTGGGGTACTCCTACGAGCAGTACTTC	CASSVGYSYEQYF	TRBV9	TRBJ2-7	-	-
TGTGCCAGTACCCCGTGGGCGGAGTACTTCACCGGGGAGCTGTTTTTT	CASTPWAEYFTGELFF	TRBV19	TRBJ2-2	-	few
TGTGCCAGCAGCTACACCGCGGGGATTTCCTACGAGCAGTACTTC	CASSYTAGISYEQYF	TRBV5-4	TRBJ2-7	-	-
TGTGCCAGCAGCTTATACAACCGGAGAGGCACTGAAGCTTTCTTT	CASSLYNRRGTEAFF	TRBV11-2	TRBJ1-1	-	once